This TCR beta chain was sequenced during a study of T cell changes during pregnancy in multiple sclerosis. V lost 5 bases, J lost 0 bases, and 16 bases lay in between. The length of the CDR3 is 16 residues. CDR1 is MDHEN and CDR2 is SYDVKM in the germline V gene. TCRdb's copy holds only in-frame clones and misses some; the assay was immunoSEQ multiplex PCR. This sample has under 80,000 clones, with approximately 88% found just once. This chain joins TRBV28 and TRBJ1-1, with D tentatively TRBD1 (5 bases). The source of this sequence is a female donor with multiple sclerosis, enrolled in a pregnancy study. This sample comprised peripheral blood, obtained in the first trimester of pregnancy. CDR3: CASSPSAGTLNTEAFF. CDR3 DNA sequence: TGTGCCAGCAGTCCCTCTGCGGGGACCCTGAACACTGAAGCTTTCTTT.